Detailed here is one T cell receptor beta chain. Its cognate antigen has yet to be identified. One base away there is no much larger clone; base qualities are not given. Including the terminal cysteine and phenylalanine, the CDR3 comprises 16 residues. Only the CDR3 part of the read is kept: 48 bases, read in frame from the first base. The trim is 3 bases for V and 3 bases for J, with a gap of 14 bases between the germline ends. CDR1 and CDR2 (MDHEN, SYDVKM) derive from the germline V gene. The cohort was made up of 666 healthy bone marrow donors. At the time of sampling, every cohort member was nominally healthy, though immune exposures that went unrecorded were likely present. The donor was CMV seronegative and was included in the group of several hundred seronegative cohort members. Every donor gave a peripheral blood sample, and the peripheral blood mononuclear cells from that sample were used for TCR beta sequencing. The Qiagen DNeasy Blood Extraction Kit was used to extract genomic DNA from the blood cell samples.

The data derive from a study of cytomegalovirus exposure and HLA in healthy donors (dated by TCRdb to about 2017). Turning to the overall study: An earlier analysis of approximately 640 of the donors reported about 250 Gb of sequence data and roughly 110 million unique TCR beta sequences from about 200 million T cells. To predict cytomegalovirus infection status, the study brought together high-throughput TCR immunosequencing, statistical association of individual TCRs with disease status, and machine learning. Every repertoire in the discovery cohort had been generated on one and the same sequencing platform. A later analysis re-examined previously published TCR beta repertoires from about 670 donors and added high-resolution HLA genotyping to investigate patterns of TCR occurrence. On average, around 240,000 unique TCR beta nucleotide sequences were sequenced per donor among 398 genotyped donors of the cohort, with 15% to 20% of those sequences being non-productive. In a later genetic analysis, genome-wide SNP genotypes for about three fifths of the roughly 670 donors were used, and that subset was treated as a discovery cohort. Rather than using new phenotypic data, the later analysis identified candidate immune exposures from TCR beta sequences and from how often those sequences occurred across donors. Of the 398 genotyped donors, over 65% fell in the genetic ancestry cluster associated with self-reported Caucasian donors. Donor age, sex, ethnicity and CMV serostatus were compiled alongside the repertoire data. The number of typed donors differed by locus: 629-630 for A, B, C, DRB1 and DQB1; approximately 540 for DQA1; some 610 for DPA1; and some 430 for DPB1. An early release that covered about 600 HLA-typed donors contained 250 to 350 gigabases of sequencing data and 75 million to 100 million unique TCR sequences. An earlier analysis of some 500 of the donors used high-throughput TCR beta sequencing to judge whether each TCR beta V gene segment behaved as functional or pseudogenic. Along with the approximately 650-subject first cohort, a separate validation cohort of over 90 different subjects was used. Because of strong linkage in the cohort, 5 or 6 DR-DQ haplotypes were treated as single units for association and clustering. Class I and class II HLA loci were covered by the typing at four-digit resolution. The study used immunosequencing to profile the T cell repertoires of under 700 subjects and linked those repertoires to cytomegalovirus serostatus. The aim of the study was to test whether cataloging public T cell receptors could identify signatures of past pathogen exposure. What the research found in general, with its limitations: The only immune exposure information available for the cohort was CMV serostatus. Because counts were too low, 15 to 20 rarely observed V segments, including chromosome 9 orphons, were left out of the earlier analysis of 500 to 650 of the donors. In vitro tests confirmed that a few of the cytomegalovirus-associated TCR beta chains recognize cytomegalovirus antigens. Most TCR sequences were seen in very few donors, while some public TCRs were found in many individuals. The study listed 150 to 200 TCR beta chains as associated with cytomegalovirus. Roughly uniform sequencing depth across donors was assumed in presence/absence analyses, although this assumption may not hold. According to a later analysis, parvovirus B19, influenza, CMV and Epstein-Barr virus appeared linked to several top co-occurrence clusters. An association between a missense DCLRE1C variant and V-gene and J-gene trimming of TCR beta chains was found in a later genetic analysis and replicated in an independent cohort. Broadly in line with IMGT annotations, most TCR beta V segments showed up in productive rearrangements about 90% or about 30% of the time in an earlier analysis of roughly 590 of the donors. Linkage disequilibrium might explain the correlated functional status among segregating V segments, but an unknown experimental factor could not be ruled out. A further reported finding was that TCR beta sequences accurately predicted the HLA-A and HLA-B alleles for most subjects in the first cohort. A group of highly shared sequence variants was considered likely to be a technical artifact of the sequencing pipeline. According to a later analysis, TCR association rates differed among HLA loci, with DRB1 alleles showing the most associated TCRs and HLA-C alleles showing the fewest. The classifier was reported to diagnose cytomegalovirus status with high specificity and sensitivity in both the original cohort and the validation cohort. Because HLA typing was missing for some donors at each locus, association tests included only the typed subset. In a later analysis, 15,000 to 20,000 TCR beta sequences were associated with specific HLA alleles at a false discovery rate of 0.05. Compared with equally common non-associated chains, HLA-associated TCR beta chains in a later analysis were more clonally expanded and had lower generation probabilities. When HLA alleles, especially DR and DQ, strongly co-occurred, attributing TCR associations to individual alleles was difficult. In a later genetic analysis, fewer N-insertions in productive TCRs were reported among donors in an Asian-associated ancestry cluster than the 666-donor mean. The 87-base-pair reads could not distinguish some IMGT-functional V segments, including TRBV6-2 and TRBV6-3, so those segments were excluded. In this cohort, only TCR beta chains were sequenced, and detectable features were limited by the absence of alpha or paired-chain data. According to a later analysis, most CMV-associated TCR beta chains appeared to be HLA-restricted, and the HLA associations seemed to be driven largely by CMV exposure. The authors suggested that the approach could potentially be extended to other disease states and immunological phenotypes.

The library was generated by the immunoSEQ multiplex PCR assay. A mixture of 60 forward primers for TCR Vbeta segments and 13 reverse primers for TCR Jbeta segments was used in the multiplex PCR. The CDR3 region of rearranged TCR beta genes was amplified from genomic DNA with a multiplex PCR assay. On the Illumina HiSeq System, the amplified TCR beta libraries were sequenced as 87-base-pair reads. For the original study's pipeline: A later analysis counted about 76 million unique TCR beta chains across the 666 repertoires, and roughly 11 million of these chains were shared by at least two donors. To remove PCR and sequencing errors, raw reads were error-corrected and collapsed into unique sequences using a nearest-neighbor algorithm that merged closely related sequences. V, D and J gene segments were assigned by aligning CDR3 sequences to IMGT reference sequences. Each retained sequence needed at least a six-nucleotide match to both a V gene segment and a J gene segment. Rearrangements were classified as productive when the CDR3 lacked stop codons and remained in frame with V and J, and all other rearrangements were classified as non-productive. CDR3 was defined according to IMGT convention as the region running from the second conserved V-encoded cysteine to the conserved J-encoded phenylalanine. In an earlier analysis of approximately 590 of the donors, sequences lacking an unambiguous match to a single V gene segment were excluded. In an earlier analysis of almost 600 of the donors, a V segment was called functional when productive rearrangements were above 56.7%, and segregating when the standard deviation between donors exceeded 5%. A statistical classification framework was built to diagnose cytomegalovirus status from the catalog of TCR beta chain sequences. In a later analysis, V and J genes were assigned by comparing TCR nucleotide sequences against IMGT/GENE-DB human TR gene sequences. In a later analysis, CDR3 sequences and most-parsimonious VDJ recombination scenarios were assigned using the TCRdist pipeline. In a later analysis, each TCR beta chain was defined by its CDR3 amino acid sequence together with its V-gene family, and reads lacking a unique V-gene family were excluded. A later analysis removed 550 to 650 highly shared, low-generation-probability nucleotide sequences to deal with suspected cross-contamination and a sequencing artifact. In a later analysis, a clonal expansion index for each public chain was calculated from normalized within-repertoire ranks of inferred template counts. In a later analysis, generation probabilities were computed with a VDJ recombination model fitted to out-of-frame rearrangements, and the resulting probabilities were checked against IGoR. A later analysis scored TCR-TCR, TCR-HLA and TCR-CMV co-occurrence with hypergeometric tests, applying a repertoire-size bias correction to TCR pairs. False discovery rates were estimated in a later analysis by permuting HLA or CMV assignments 20 times. In a later analysis, co-occurring TCRs were grouped with DBSCAN, and TCRdist sequence similarity was added when clustering was performed within HLA-allele-positive subsets. Co-occurrence clustering excluded repertoires with fewer than 30,000 or more than 120,000 public chains, plus five with anomalous nucleotide sharing. TCRdb took over this immuneACCESS table, retaining in-frame rearrangements with V and J assigned. Such tables are incomplete; in checked studies, under half of the missing clones stem from an unresolved V gene, and the remainder is unexplained. D and trimming were read from the DNA, whereas the V and J calls and clone size are those reported in that table. The sample table records 150,000 to 200,000 clones; around 68% of these occur just once. The ten largest make up less than 1.5% of the sample.

The sequence links TRBV28 to TRBJ1-4; matching of 6 bases hints at TRBD1 as the D gene. Sequencing input: PBMCs. The sequence was collected from a man aged 45 to 65 in good health and CMV-seronegative. The nucleotides are TGTGCCAGCAGTTTGGGGGGGGCGCCGGCTAATGAAAAACTGTTTTTT. It translates to CASSLGGAPANEKLFF.